These 26 T cell receptor beta chains originate from one sample sequenced in a study of blood T cell repertoires in COVID-19. Clones were sequenced by immunoSEQ multiplex PCR, and TCRdb holds only the in-frame ones, with some missing. The sample holds some 170,000 clones; about 87% are singletons and the top ten take under 5%. The specimen sequenced was peripheral blood. The receptors come from a woman aged 55-75 years who had recovered from COVID-19.

The chain employs TRBV10-3 and TRBJ2-7; 10 bases fit TRBD1. The CDR3 has 16 residues. V lost 5 bases and J lost 5; bases outside the gene matches: 12. Germline V CDR1 and CDR2: ENHRY, SYGVKD. CDR3 coding DNA: TGTGCCATCAGTAACCCCTACCGGGACAGGGGCCACGAGCAGTACTTC. The encoded protein is CAISNPYRDRGHEQYF.

The chain recombines TRBV9 with TRBJ1-3, with a possible D match to TRBD1 (5 bases). Germline V lookup: CDR1 SGDLS, CDR2 YYNGEE. CDR3 length equals 16 residues. Between the trimmed V and J ends, which lost 2 bases and 3 bases, there was a span of 15 bases. The CDR3 is CASSVKGVSFGNTIYF. The CDR3, as DNA: TGTGCCAGCAGCGTCAAAGGGGTTTCGTTTGGAAACACCATATATTTT.

The chain has TRBV19 and TRBJ1-2, with TRBD1 identical over 11 bases. J lost 5 bases, V lost 6 bases, and 5 bases had no gene match. Germline V gene lookup returns CDR1 LNHDA and CDR2 SQIVND (reference sequence). The CDR3 contains 14 residues. The CDR3 coding sequence is TGTGCCAGTAGCAGGGACAGGGGGGGTTATGGCTACACCTTC. This sequence encodes CASSRDRGGYGYTF.

The chain joins TRBV6-5 to TRBJ2-7; maybe TRBD1 (5 bases). Trimming shortened V by 5 bases and J by 2 bases, and 10 bases separated the two germline ends. The germline gives CDR1 MNHEY, CDR2 SVGAGI. The CDR3 is 13 residues long. The CDR3 nucleotides are TGTGCCAGCAGTCCAGACAGAGCCTACGAGCAGTACTTC. Protein product: CASSPDRAYEQYF.

This rearrangement joins TRBV6-5 to TRBJ2-7, with a weak D call TRBD2 (5 bases). This CDR3 contains 14 residues. CDR1 and CDR2 (germline): MNHEY, SVGAGI. The V and J ends lost 6 bases and 6 bases respectively, with 18 bases between them. The CDR3 DNA sequence: TGTGCCAGCAGCTCATACCGGGGAAGGGCCGAGCAGTACTTC. As protein: CASSSYRGRAEQYF.

V gene TRBV29-1 combines with J gene TRBJ1-2, with D uncertain. Germline V gene lookup returns CDR1 SQVTM and CDR2 ANQGSEA. The CDR3 is made up of 11 amino acids. Trimming took off 2 bases at V and 4 bases at J, with 5 bases between the two ends. The CDR3 reads CSVESGYGYTF. DNA of the CDR3: TGCAGCGTTGAAAGCGGCTATGGCTACACCTTC.

The V and J genes are TRBV20-1 and TRBJ1-6; D uncertain. The V end lost 6 bases, the J end lost 10 bases, and 7 bases lay between the germline ends. The CDR3 contains 10 residues. Germline lookup yields CDR1 DFQATT and CDR2 SNEGSKA (reference sequence). The CDR3 here is CSAAPSPLHF. The CDR3, as DNA: TGCAGTGCGGCACCCTCACCCCTCCACTTT.

V gene TRBV10-3 combines with J gene TRBJ1-1; maybe TRBD1 (6 bases). Germline V lookup: CDR1 ENHRY, CDR2 SYGVKD. Deletions cut 4 bases from V and 2 bases from J, with 14 bases between. The CDR3 is 15 residues long. The CDR3 bases are TGTGCCATCAGTGCCGACGGGGGGCCTAACACTGAAGCTTTCTTT. Amino acid sequence: CAISADGGPNTEAFF.

The rearrangement links TRBV3-1 (or the pseudogene TRBV3-2) to TRBJ2-2; D possibly corresponds to TRBD1 (5 bases). Trimming removed 6 bases at V and 3 bases at J, with 11 bases between. This CDR3 contains 14 residues. Germline V gives CDR1 LGHDT, CDR2 YNNKEL (reference sequence). CDR3 DNA: TGTGCCAGCAGTCCTGGGGCAGACACCGGGGAGCTGTTTTTT. This encodes CASSPGADTGELFF.

The chain employs TRBV6-5 and TRBJ1-3; a possible D gene is TRBD1 (5 bases). The germline CDR1 and CDR2 sequences are MNHEY and SVGAGI. This CDR3 is built from 14 residues. The V gene lost 6 bases and the J gene lost 2 bases, with 11 bases spanning the gap. CDR3 nucleotides: TGTGCCAGCAGCCCGGGGGGGGCTGGAAACACCATATATTTT. It specifies CASSPGGAGNTIYF.

The chain carries TRBV5-1 and TRBJ1-2; 7 bases agree with TRBD1. Germline lookup yields CDR1 SGHRS and CDR2 YFSETQ. Trimming at V came to 1 base and at J to 1 base, leaving 4 bases not matched to a gene. The CDR3 is made up of 15 amino acids. The CDR3 region has the DNA TGCGCCAGCAGCTTGTTAGGGGGCGATAACTATGGCTACACCTTC. It is translated as CASSLLGGDNYGYTF.

The gene calls are TRBV24-1 and TRBJ2-2; 15 bases line up with TRBD2. CDR1 and CDR2 from the germline V gene are KGHDR and SFDVKD. This CDR3 region has 18 residues. J was trimmed by 4 bases and V by 3 bases; bases with no gene match: 5. The CDR3 DNA sequence: TGTGCCACCAGTGATACCAGGACTAGCGGGGGGGGCACCGGGGAGCTGTTTTTT. Its protein product is CATSDTRTSGGGTGELFF.

The chain combines TRBV5-1 with TRBJ2-7, with 11 bases aligning to TRBD2. Germline V gene lookup returns CDR1 SGHRS and CDR2 YFSETQ. The CDR3 has 15 amino acids. Germline trimming cut 2 bases from V and 4 bases from J; bases unmatched to any gene: 5. The chain's CDR3 is CASSLIAGGPYEQYF. In nucleotides, the CDR3 is TGCGCCAGCAGCTTAATAGCGGGGGGGCCGTACGAGCAGTACTTC.

The J gene is TRBJ1-2, the V gene TRBV29-1; 10 bases line up with TRBD1. Per the germline V gene, CDR1 is SQVTM and CDR2 is ANQGSEA. The CDR3 has 14 residues. V lost 7 bases to trimming and J lost 4 bases; unmatched junction nucleotides: 9. Here the CDR3 reads CSAPYGTGVYGYTF. The CDR3 nucleotides read TGCAGCGCCCCATACGGGACAGGGGTCTATGGCTACACCTTC.

The V gene is TRBV5-1, the J gene TRBJ1-2; 8 nucleotides line up with TRBD1. The germline V gene encodes CDR1 SGHRS and CDR2 YFSETQ. Trimming took 4 bases from V and 3 from J; bases not matched to a gene: 11. The length of the CDR3 is 16 residues. CDR3 loop: CASSTLAGGLDYGYTF. The CDR3 DNA follows: TGCGCCAGCAGCACCCTGGCAGGGGGCTTAGACTATGGCTACACCTTC.

This chain connects TRBV15 to TRBJ2-1, with 9 bases aligning to TRBD2. Trimming removed 0 bases from V and 11 bases from J; junction bases left unmatched: 8. Germline assignment: CDR1 LNHNV and CDR2 YYDKDF (reference sequence). The CDR3 has 15 residues. The CDR3 DNA follows: TGTGCCACCAGCAGAGATCACGTGCGGGGGGGAAAGCAGTTCTTC. Residues: CATSRDHVRGGKQFF.

This rearrangement joins TRBV7-2 to TRBJ1-3, with 7 nucleotides matching TRBD1. Germline V gene data show CDR1 as SGHTA and CDR2 as FQGNSA. The CDR3 runs to 16 residues. V shed 3 bases and J 4 bases; nucleotides not matched to a gene: 9. The CDR3 reads CASSLTPGTAGNTIYF. The CDR3 DNA reads TGTGCCAGCAGCTTGACCCCCGGGACAGCCGGAAACACCATATATTTT.

V gene TRBV6-2 or TRBV6-3 combines with J gene TRBJ2-5; 7 bases line up with TRBD1. There are 12 residues in the CDR3. Trimming at V came to 5 bases and at J to 7 bases, leaving 4 bases not matched to a gene. Germline lookup yields CDR1 MNHEY and CDR2 SVGEGT. CDR3 loop: CASSGDSGTQYF. CDR3 nucleotides: TGTGCCAGCAGTGGGGACAGCGGGACCCAGTACTTC.

This clone has a single count. The chain is built from TRBV10-3 and TRBJ1-4, with 10 bases matching TRBD1. The CDR3 spans 15 residues. V was clipped by 11 bases and J by 1 base; unmatched bases: 7. Looked up from germline, CDR1 is ENHRY and CDR2 is SYGVKD. The CDR3 region is CAGGDRGRTNEKLFF. The CDR3 DNA follows: TGTGCCGGCGGGGACAGGGGACGAACTAATGAAAAACTGTTTTTT.

This chain connects TRBV5-1 to TRBJ2-2, with D perhaps TRBD1 (6 bases). This CDR3 is built from 15 residues. The germline V and J ends were trimmed by 2 bases and 2 bases, with 10 bases remaining between them. Germline V lookup: CDR1 SGHRS, CDR2 YFSETQ. In DNA, the CDR3 is TGCGCCAGCAGCTTTACAGGGAGTAACACCGGGGAGCTGTTTTTT. This gives the protein CASSFTGSNTGELFF. Full variable domain (rest looked up from reference TRBV5-1 and TRBJ2-2): KAGVTQTPRYLIKTRGQQVTLSCSPISGHRSVSWYQQTPGQGLQFLFEYFSETQRNKGNFPGRFSGRQFSNSRSEMNVSTLELGDSALYLCASSFTGSNTGELFFGEGSRLTVL.

This clone was detected only a few times. The chain employs TRBV5-1 and TRBJ2-7, with 7 positions matching TRBD1. Germline V gene data show CDR1 as SGHRS and CDR2 as YFSETQ. The ends lost 3 bases at V and 5 bases at J; junction bases unmatched: 11. CDR3 length: 15 residues. DNA of the CDR3: TGCGCCAGCAGCTCCAGACAGGGTTCTATCGACGAGCAGTACTTC. It encodes CASSSRQGSIDEQYF.

V gene TRBV6-5 combines with J gene TRBJ1-6, with D unresolved. CDR1 MNHEY and CDR2 SVGAGI come from the germline V gene. V was pared by 6 bases and J by 8 bases, with 11 bases between. CDR3 size: 13 residues. CDR3 coding DNA: TGTGCCAGCAGCCCAGGCGCGTATTCACCCCTCCACTTT. Protein product: CASSPGAYSPLHF.

This chain joins TRBV20-1 and TRBJ2-3, with D possibly matching TRBD2 (6 bases). Germline-derived CDR1 and CDR2 are DFQATT and SNEGSKA (reference sequence). Deletions cut 3 bases from V and 0 bases from J, with 10 bases between. This CDR3 is built from 14 residues. The CDR3 region has the DNA TGCAGTGCTAGTCGGGGGATCAGCACAGATACGCAGTATTTT. Translated: CSASRGISTDTQYF.

The chain is built from TRBV9 and TRBJ2-2; 7 nucleotides align to TRBD1. CDR3 length equals 14 residues. The germline V gene encodes CDR1 SGDLS and CDR2 YYNGEE. J lost 7 bases, V lost 3 bases, and 6 bases had no gene match. The CDR3 nucleotides read TGTGCCAGCAGCGACGGGACAGTCGACGGGGAGCTGTTTTTT. This encodes CASSDGTVDGELFF.

This chain uses TRBV20-1 with TRBJ2-1; D is uncertain. V was pared by 3 bases and J by 2 bases, with 17 bases between. Germline assignment: CDR1 DFQATT and CDR2 SNEGSKA (reference sequence). The length of the CDR3 is 16 residues. CDR3 DNA: TGCAGTGCTAGTTTAACTGATACCTCAACCTACAATGAGCAGTTCTTC. This encodes CSASLTDTSTYNEQFF.

The J gene is TRBJ1-1, the V gene TRBV9, with 8 bases lining up with TRBD1. The V gene's germline CDR1 is SGDLS and CDR2 YYNGEE. The ends lost 6 bases at V and 1 base at J; junction bases unmatched: 8. The CDR3 covers 15 residues. DNA of the CDR3: TGTGCCAGCACCAGGACAGGGATCAGGAACACTGAAGCTTTCTTT. Encoded protein: CASTRTGIRNTEAFF.